This record concerns one T cell receptor beta chain sequence. Its target is not known. These data come from a study of cytomegalovirus exposure and HLA in healthy donors. General observations from the study: TCR beta V- and J-gene trimming, according to a later analysis, was linked to a missense DCLRE1C variant. A cluster of highly shared sequence variants was likely a sequencing artifact. Rates of TCR association differed by HLA locus in a later analysis, with DRB1 highest and HLA-C lowest.

It was with 60 Vbeta and 13 Jbeta primers that the PCR ran. Generated by immunoSEQ multiplex PCR, the TCRdb table keeps only in-frame clones and is missing some. The sample lists some 82,000 clones; approximately 88% were seen once. This sequence was found in a woman aged 45 to 65 in good health and CMV-seronegative. The sequencing input was PBMCs.

The CDR3 coding sequence is TGTGCCAGCAGCATTAGACAGAACATGAACACTGAAGCTTTCTTT. Translated: CASSIRQNMNTEAFF. This chain joins TRBV5-4 and TRBJ1-1; a weak D match, TRBD1 (5 bases). The V end was cut by 4 bases, the J end by 0 bases, with 13 bases between. The CDR3 sequence is 15 residues long. Germline CDR1 and CDR2: SGHNT and YYREEE (reference sequence).